This T cell receptor beta chain originates from a study of T cell changes during pregnancy in multiple sclerosis (dated 2019 in TCRdb). As for the study more broadly: In women with multiple sclerosis, the researchers looked at how the T cell repertoire shifted as pregnancy progressed.

The count of this clone is one. What this receptor recognizes is not known. Base quality data are lacking; no much larger clone is found one base away. Receptor amplification or capture employed the immunoSEQ multiplex PCR assay. The table was pulled from immuneACCESS by TCRdb, which kept in-frame rearrangements only. Such tables lose some clones; where checked, under half of the loss comes from unresolved V genes, and the rest has no known cause. Present in this sample are roughly 100,000 clones, 91% of which were seen just once. 1.6% of the sample is held by the ten biggest clonotypes. The origin of this receptor is a female donor with multiple sclerosis, enrolled in a pregnancy study. The sequences come from peripheral blood, collected before pregnancy.

The sequence in DNA is TGTGCCAGCAGGCGACAGGGCGATAGCAATCAGCCCCAGCATTTT. This is translated as CASRRQGDSNQPQHF. The V and J segments used are TRBV6-5 and TRBJ1-5, with TRBD1 identical over 7 junction bases. From a lookup of the germline V gene, CDR1 and CDR2 are MNHEY and SVGAGI. Spanning cysteine to phenylalanine, the CDR3 consists of 15 amino acids. Only CDR3 DNA is held: 45 bases, read in frame from base 1. Trimming accounts for 6 bases at V and 0 bases at J, while the number of junction bases matched to no gene is 5.